Here is one TCR beta chain with its context. The data belong to a study of blood T cell repertoires in COVID-19. On the study more broadly: Italy, Spain and the United States were the sources of the convalescent and acute COVID-19 samples.

There are 14 residues in the CDR3. Germline CDR1 and CDR2: WNHNN and SYGVQD (reference sequence). J was trimmed by 4 bases and V by 4 bases; bases with no gene match: 5. How the authors handled the data: Quantification of nucleated cells was approximated via reference gene primer amplification. This table comes from immunoSEQ multiplex PCR, and its TCRdb copy is limited to in-frame clones, with some not included. The DNA was the basis for D and trimming; V, J and clone size are from that table. The repertoire holds around 250,000 clones, roughly 88% seen once, with 2% to 2.5% in the top ten. Individuals aged about 18 to 100 years were recruited from roughly 22 US areas. Participant reports of clinical history set cohort assignment.

This TCR came from a woman between 45 and 65 years old who had recovered from COVID-19. Sequenced material: PBMCs or T cells enriched from blood (not recorded which). This sequence joins TRBV10-1 and TRBJ1-1; TRBD1 aligns across 8 bases. DNA of the CDR3: TGCGCCAGCAGTGCGGAGACAGGGGTCACTGAAGCTTTCTTT. Encoded protein: CASSAETGVTEAFF.